The clone carrying this TCR beta chain was counted many times. This entry comes from a study of molecular identifiers for immune sequencing clone quantification. Study-level background: In replicates, RNA from roughly 20,000 or 100,000 naive CD8 cells was split five ways, four sequenced.

MiXCR, run by TCRdb on the PCR reads, gives a single entry per CDR3 protein. The sample holds roughly 320,000 distinct CDR3 sequences, 20% to 25% seen once. This CDR3 has 15 residues. V lost 2 bases, J lost 8 bases, and 16 bases lay in between. CDR1 is SGHTA and CDR2 is FQGTGA in the germline V gene. This sequence joins TRBV7-3 and TRBJ2-1; perhaps D is TRBD1 or TRBD2 (5 bases each). Sequenced material: naive CD8+ T cells from blood, with Jurkat cell RNA spiked in. Regarding subset: FACS-sorted CD8+CD4-CCR7+CD45RA+ naive T cells. This sequence was found in a human donor in good health. Some libraries in this study had Jurkat cell RNA spiked in. The CDR3 here is CASSLGGASIDEQFF. In DNA, the CDR3 is TGTGCCAGCAGCTTAGGGGGAGCCAGCATTGATGAGCAGTTCTTC.